This entry describes one T cell receptor (beta chain). Its antigen is currently unknown. TCRdb's copy holds only in-frame clones and misses some; the assay was immunoSEQ multiplex PCR. The table has tens of thousands of clones, roughly 90% seen once. This specimen belongs to a study of T cells in localized non-small cell lung cancer. With 3 bases clipped from V and 2 bases from J, the junction kept 7 bases outside the gene matches. Per the germline V gene, CDR1 is LGHNA and CDR2 is YSLEER. The CDR3 totals 17 residues. Study-wide results and limits: Uninvolved adjacent lung had more T cell clonality than any other tissue, topping tumor. Out of the top 100 tumor clones, a median around 50 were seen in adjacent lung. The tumor had only one region sequenced, so heterogeneity remains possible.

The J gene is TRBJ1-5, the V gene TRBV4-3, with 10 bases lining up with TRBD1. This sequence was found in a female donor older than 55 with stage II lung adenocarcinoma. Sequencing used peripheral blood mononuclear cells, obtained before any cancer treatment. The CDR3 loop is CASSHPLTGGGNQPQHF. CDR3 coding DNA: TGCGCCAGCAGCCACCCCCTGACAGGGGGCGGCAATCAGCCCCAGCATTTT.